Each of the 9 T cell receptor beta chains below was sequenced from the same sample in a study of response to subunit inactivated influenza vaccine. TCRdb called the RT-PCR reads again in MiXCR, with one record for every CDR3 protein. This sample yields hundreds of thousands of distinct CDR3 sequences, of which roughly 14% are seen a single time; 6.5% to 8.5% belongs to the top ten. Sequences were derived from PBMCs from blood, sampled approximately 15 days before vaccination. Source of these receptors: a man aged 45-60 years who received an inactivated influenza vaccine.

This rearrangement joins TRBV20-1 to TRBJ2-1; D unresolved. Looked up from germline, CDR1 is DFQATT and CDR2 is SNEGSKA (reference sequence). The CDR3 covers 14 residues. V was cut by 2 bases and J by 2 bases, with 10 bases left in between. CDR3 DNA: TGCAGTGCTAGACAACCCCTTCCCTACAATGAGCAGTTCTTC. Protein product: CSARQPLPYNEQFF.

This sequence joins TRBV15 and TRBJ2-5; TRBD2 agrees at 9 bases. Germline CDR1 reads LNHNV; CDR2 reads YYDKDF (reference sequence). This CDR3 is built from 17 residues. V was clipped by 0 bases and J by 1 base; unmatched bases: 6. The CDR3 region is CATSRDSGSGGQETQYF. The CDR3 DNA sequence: TGTGCCACCAGCAGAGATTCAGGTAGCGGGGGCCAAGAGACCCAGTACTTC.

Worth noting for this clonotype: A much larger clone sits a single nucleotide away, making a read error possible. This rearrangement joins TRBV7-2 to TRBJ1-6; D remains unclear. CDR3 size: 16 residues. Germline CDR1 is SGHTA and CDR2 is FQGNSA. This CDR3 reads CASSLAGSSYKSPLHF. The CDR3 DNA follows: TGTGCCAGCAGCTTAGCAGGGAGCTCCTATAAATCACCCCTCCACTTT.

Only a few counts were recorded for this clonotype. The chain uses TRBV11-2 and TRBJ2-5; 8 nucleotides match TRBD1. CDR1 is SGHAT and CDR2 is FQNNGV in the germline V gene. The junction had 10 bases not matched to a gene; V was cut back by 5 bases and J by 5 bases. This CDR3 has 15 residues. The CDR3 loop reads CASSAPGGAWETQYF. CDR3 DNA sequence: TGTGCCAGCAGCGCACCAGGGGGCGCCTGGGAGACCCAGTACTTC.

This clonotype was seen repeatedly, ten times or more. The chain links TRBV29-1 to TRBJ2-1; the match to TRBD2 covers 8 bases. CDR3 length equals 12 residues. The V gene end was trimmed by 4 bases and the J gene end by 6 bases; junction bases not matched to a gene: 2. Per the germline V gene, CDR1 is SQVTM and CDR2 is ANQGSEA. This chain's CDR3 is CSVGTSRNEQFF. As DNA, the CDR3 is TGCAGCGTTGGGACTAGCCGCAATGAGCAGTTCTTC.

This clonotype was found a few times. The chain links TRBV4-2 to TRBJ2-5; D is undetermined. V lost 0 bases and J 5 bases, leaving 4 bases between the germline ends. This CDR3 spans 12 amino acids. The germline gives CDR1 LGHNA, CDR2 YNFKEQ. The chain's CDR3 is CASSQDDETQYF. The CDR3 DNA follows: TGTGCCAGCAGCCAAGACGACGAGACCCAGTACTTC.

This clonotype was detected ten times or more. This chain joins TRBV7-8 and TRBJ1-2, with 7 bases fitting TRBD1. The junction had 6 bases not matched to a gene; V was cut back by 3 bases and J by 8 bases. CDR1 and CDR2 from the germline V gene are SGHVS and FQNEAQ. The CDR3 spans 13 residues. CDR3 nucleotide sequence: TGTGCCAGCAGCTTGGGGACAGCCGAGGGCTACACCTTC. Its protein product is CASSLGTAEGYTF.

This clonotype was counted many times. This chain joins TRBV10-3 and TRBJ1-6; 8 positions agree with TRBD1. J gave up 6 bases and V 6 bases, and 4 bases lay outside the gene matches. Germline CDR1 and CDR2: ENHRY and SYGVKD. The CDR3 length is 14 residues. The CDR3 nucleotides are TGTGCCATCAGGGAGACAGGGGTTAATTCACCCCTCCACTTT. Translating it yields CAIRETGVNSPLHF.

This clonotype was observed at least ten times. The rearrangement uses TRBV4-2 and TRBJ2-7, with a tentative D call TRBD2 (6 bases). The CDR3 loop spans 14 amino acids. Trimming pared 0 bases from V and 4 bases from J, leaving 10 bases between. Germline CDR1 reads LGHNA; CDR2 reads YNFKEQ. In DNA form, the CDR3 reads TGTGCCAGCAGCCAAGATCTGGGACTTTACGAGCAGTACTTC. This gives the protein CASSQDLGLYEQYF.